This T cell receptor beta chain was sequenced for a study of blood T cell repertoires in COVID-19. Per the original data handling: Amplification of reference gene primers was used by the study to estimate nucleated cell counts. The repertoire was sequenced with immunoSEQ multiplex PCR; TCRdb's copy has only in-frame clones and lacks some. V and J calls and clone size come straight from that table; D and trimming were deduced from the DNA. The sample consists of 250,000 to 300,000 clones, 65% to 90% of them appearing once. Trimming took off 1 base at V and 2 bases at J, with 10 bases between the two ends. This CDR3 has 16 residues. Germline loops: CDR1 SGHRS, CDR2 YFSETQ.

The sample taken for sequencing was peripheral blood. This receptor was taken from a man between 25 and 39 years old with active or convalescent COVID-19. The chain combines TRBV5-1 with TRBJ1-6, with D perhaps matching TRBD1 (6 bases). The DNA of the CDR3 is TGCGCCAGCAGCTTGACAGGGTTGCCCTATAATTCACCCCTCCACTTT. Translation: CASSLTGLPYNSPLHF.